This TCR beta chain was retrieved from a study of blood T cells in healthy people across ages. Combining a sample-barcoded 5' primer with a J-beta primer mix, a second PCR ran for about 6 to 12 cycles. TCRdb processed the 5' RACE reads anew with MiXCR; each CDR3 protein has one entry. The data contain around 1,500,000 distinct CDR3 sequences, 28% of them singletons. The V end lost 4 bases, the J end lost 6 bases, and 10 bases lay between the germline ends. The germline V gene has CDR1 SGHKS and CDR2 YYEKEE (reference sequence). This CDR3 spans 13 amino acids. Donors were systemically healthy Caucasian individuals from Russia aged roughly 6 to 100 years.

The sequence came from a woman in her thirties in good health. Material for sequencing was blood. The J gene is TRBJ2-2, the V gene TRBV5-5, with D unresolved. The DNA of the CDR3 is TGTGCCAGCAGCGCCCAGCCGGCCGGGGAGCTGTTTTTT. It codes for CASSAQPAGELFF.